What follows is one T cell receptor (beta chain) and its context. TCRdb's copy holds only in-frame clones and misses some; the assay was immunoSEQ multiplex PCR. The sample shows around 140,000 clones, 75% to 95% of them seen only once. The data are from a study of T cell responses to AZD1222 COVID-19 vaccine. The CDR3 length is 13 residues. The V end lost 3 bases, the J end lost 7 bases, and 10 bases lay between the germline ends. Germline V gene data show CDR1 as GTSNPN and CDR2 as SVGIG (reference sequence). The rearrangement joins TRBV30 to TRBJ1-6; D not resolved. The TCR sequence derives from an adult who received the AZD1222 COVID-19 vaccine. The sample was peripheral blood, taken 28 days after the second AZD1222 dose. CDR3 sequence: CAWSWRRNSPLHF. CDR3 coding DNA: TGTGCCTGGAGCTGGCGGAGAAATTCACCCCTCCACTTT.